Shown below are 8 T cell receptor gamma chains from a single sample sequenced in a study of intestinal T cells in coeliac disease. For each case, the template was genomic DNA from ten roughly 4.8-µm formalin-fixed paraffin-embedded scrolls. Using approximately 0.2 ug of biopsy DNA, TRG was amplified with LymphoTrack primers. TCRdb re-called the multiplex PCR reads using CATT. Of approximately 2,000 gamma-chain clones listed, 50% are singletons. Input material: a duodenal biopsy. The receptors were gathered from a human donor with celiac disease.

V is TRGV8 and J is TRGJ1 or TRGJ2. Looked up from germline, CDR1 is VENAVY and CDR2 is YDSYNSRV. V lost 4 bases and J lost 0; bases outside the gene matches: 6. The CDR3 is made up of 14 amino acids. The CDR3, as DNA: TGTGCCACCTGGGACCCCAAGAATTATTATAAGAAACTCTTT. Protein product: CATWDPKNYYKKLF.

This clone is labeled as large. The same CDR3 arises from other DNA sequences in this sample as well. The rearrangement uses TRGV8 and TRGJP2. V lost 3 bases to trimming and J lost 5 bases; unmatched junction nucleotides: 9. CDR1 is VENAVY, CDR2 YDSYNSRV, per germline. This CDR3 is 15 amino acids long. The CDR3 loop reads CATWDLPGSDWIKTF. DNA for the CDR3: TGTGCCACCTGGGATCTTCCGGGAAGTGATTGGATCAAGACGTTT.

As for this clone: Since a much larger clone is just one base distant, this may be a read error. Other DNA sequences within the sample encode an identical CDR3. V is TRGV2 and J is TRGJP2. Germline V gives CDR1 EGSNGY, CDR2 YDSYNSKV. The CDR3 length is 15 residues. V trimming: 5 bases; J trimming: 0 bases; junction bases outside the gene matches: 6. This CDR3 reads CATWGSHSSDWIKTF. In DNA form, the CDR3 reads TGTGCCACCTGGGGCAGCCATAGTAGTGATTGGATCAAGACGTTT.

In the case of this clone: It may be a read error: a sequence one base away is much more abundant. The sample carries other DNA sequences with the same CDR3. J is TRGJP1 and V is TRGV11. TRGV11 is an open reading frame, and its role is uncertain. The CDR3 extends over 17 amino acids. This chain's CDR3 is CACWIRGPYTTGWFKIF. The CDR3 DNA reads TGTGCTTGCTGGATTAGGGGCCCCTATACCACTGGTTGGTTCAAGATATTT.

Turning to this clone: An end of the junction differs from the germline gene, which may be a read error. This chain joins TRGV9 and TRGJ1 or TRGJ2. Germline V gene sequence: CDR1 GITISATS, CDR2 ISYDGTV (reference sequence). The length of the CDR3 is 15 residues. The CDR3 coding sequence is TGTGCCCTGTGGGAGGCCGATTTGAATTATTATAAGAAACTCTTT. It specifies CALWEADLNYYKKLF.

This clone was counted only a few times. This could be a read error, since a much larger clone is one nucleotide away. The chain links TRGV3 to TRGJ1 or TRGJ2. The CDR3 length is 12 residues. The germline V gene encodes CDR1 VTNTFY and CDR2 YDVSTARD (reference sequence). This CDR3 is CATRDTHYKKLF. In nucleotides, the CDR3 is TGTGCCACCCGGGACACCCATTATAAGAAACTCTTT.

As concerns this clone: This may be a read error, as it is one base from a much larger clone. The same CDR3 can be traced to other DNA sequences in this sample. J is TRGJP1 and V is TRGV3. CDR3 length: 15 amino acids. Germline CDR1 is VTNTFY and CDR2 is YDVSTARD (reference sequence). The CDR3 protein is CATWDRPITGWFKIF. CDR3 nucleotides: TGCGCCACCTGGGACAGGCCGATTACTGGTTGGTTCAAGATATTT.

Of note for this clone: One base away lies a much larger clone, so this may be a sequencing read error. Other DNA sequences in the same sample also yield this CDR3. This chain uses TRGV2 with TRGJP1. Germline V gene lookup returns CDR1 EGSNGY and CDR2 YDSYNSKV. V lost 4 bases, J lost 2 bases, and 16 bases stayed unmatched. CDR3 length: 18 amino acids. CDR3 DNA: TGTGCCACCTGGGATGCCGTCGGTGGGTGGACCACTGGTTGGTTCAAGATATTT. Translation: CATWDAVGGWTTGWFKIF.